This TCR beta chain was sequenced during a study of T cells after yellow fever vaccination (dated by TCRdb to the late 2010s). With respect to the entire study: Libraries from fractions with low cell numbers were prepared with the SMART-Seq v4 Ultra Low Input RNA kit. To follow T-cell clones before and after both primary and booster YFV17D yellow fever vaccination, bulk TCR alpha and beta repertoires underwent longitudinal sequencing. The cohort comprised two healthy male donors, one aged 18 to 29 and one aged 30 to 40 years. Blood samples were taken at several timepoints before and after primary and secondary immunization, and bulk PBMC replicates and cell subsets were isolated. Summary of the overall study and its limitations: Because the study included only a couple of donors, the extent to which the findings can be generalized is limited. After the booster, most of the clones that had expanded following primary vaccination were detected again (almost 98% of CD4 and 85% to 90% of CD8), which suggests that memory was broadly maintained. Computational filtering was required because FACS-sorted repertoires could contain abundant contaminating clonotypes from the bulk population. Compared with the primary T-cell response, the secondary T-cell response was faster but weaker, reaching its peak on day 5 rather than on day 15. A small share of clonotypes occurred in both CD4 and CD8 compartments, likely arising from convergent recombination.

This clonotype was found a few times. There is no known antigen for this receptor. Per-base quality was not reported, and no clone a single base away is much larger than it. The data were produced on an Illumina NovaSeq 6000. TCR cDNA was synthesized by 5'RACE template switching, which introduced a universal primer site and unique molecular identifiers. cDNA synthesis was primed from both the TCR alpha and TCR beta constant segments. Library amplification used two PCR steps, and the second PCR step added sample barcodes and sequencing adapters. Sequencing of libraries was performed on Illumina HiSeq 2500 (2x100 bp) or NovaSeq (2x150 bp). The original pipeline was this. MIGEC was used to demultiplex reads and collapse the reads into UMI consensus sequences, and MiXCR was used for V(D)J alignment. Vaccine-responding clonotypes were defined with edgeR using replicate PBMC samples, requiring FDR below 0.01 and a log2 fold change above 5 up to day 15. Each bulk clonotype was labeled CD4 or CD8 based on which sequenced repertoire, CD4 or CD8, contained the clonotype at higher abundance. TCRdb reprocessed the public reads (quality trimming at Q25 with fastp, clone calling with MiXCR) and kept in-frame beta chains. Rows with a matching CDR3 protein are joined into one entry that keeps the most common DNA and genes. TCRdb, not the original authors, processed these V and J calls. In all, the sample holds about 170,000 distinct CDR3 sequences, and approximately 10% of those were seen once. Together, the top ten hold around 34% of the sample.

V was cut back by 7 bases and J by 6 bases, leaving a gap of 17 bases between them. From the germline V gene, CDR1 is LGHNT and CDR2 is FRNRAP. Reading from cysteine to phenylalanine, the CDR3 counts 14 amino acids. Only the CDR3 portion is preserved as DNA: 42 bases, with reading frame beginning at the first base. The sample's treatment or condition, from its label and the paper: live attenuated yellow fever vaccine strain. A standard Ficoll-Paque protocol was used to isolate PBMCs from peripheral blood. CD4 and CD8 T-cell fractions were isolated with Dynabeads CD4 and CD8 positive selection kits. TriZol was used to extract RNA from bulk PBMCs, from CD4 and CD8 fractions, and from dextramer-positive and dextramer-negative fractions.

The receptor's source is a man younger than 35 who received the YFV17D yellow fever vaccine. The V and J segments used are TRBV12-5 and TRBJ2-3; the D region possibly corresponds to TRBD1 (6 bases align). Sequenced here: CD8+ T cells sorted from PBMCs, sampled 15 days after the yellow fever booster vaccination. The CDR3 reads CASARGGQRDTQYF. The nucleotides are TGTGCTAGTGCCCGAGGGGGTCAACGTGATACGCAGTATTTT.